A selection of T cell receptor beta chains follows, all from one sample in a study of prognosis after radiotherapy for stage I lung cancer. MiXCR was run by TCRdb on the multiplex PCR reads, yielding one entry per CDR3 protein. The sample carries roughly 26,000 distinct CDR3 sequences, about 30% recorded once. The sample was PBMCs, taken before or after stereotactic body radiation therapy (not recorded which). All receptors come from a donor over 45 with non-small cell lung cancer. Each CDR3 is given without its conserved first and last residue.

j_gene	v_gene	CDR3aa
TRBJ2-2	TRBV24-1	ATRTGRTGELF
TRBJ2-4	TRBV20-1	SARAAVGTGIAKNIQY
TRBJ2-1	TRBV6-1	ASSTGQGRYNEQF
TRBJ2-7	TRBV4-1	ASSQDLGTGDQQY
TRBJ2-3	TRBV4-1	ASSPGPFGSTDTQY
TRBJ2-7	TRBV6-5	ASSSVGQGSRDEQY
TRBJ1-5	TRBV4-1	ASSRTDGFGQPQH
TRBJ2-3	TRBV7-9	ASSLWVETQY
TRBJ2-7	TRBV12-5	ASGHSNYEQY
TRBJ2-2	TRBV28	ASSLSGRGFTGELF
TRBJ1-5	TRBV6-1	ASSGTVTYNQPQH
TRBJ2-7	TRBV6-5	ASSLAGLFYEQY
TRBJ1-2	TRBV7-8	ASSFGQDYGYT